This TCR beta chain was documented in a study of technical replicates of blood from several donors. This CDR3 is 13 amino acids long. Germline V gene data show CDR1 as SGHDT and CDR2 as YYEEEE. V was cut by 2 bases and J by 1 base, with 6 bases left in between. The table came from immunoSEQ multiplex PCR; TCRdb's copy has only in-frame clones and leaves some out. The sample holds about 61,000 clones; 95% to 98% are singletons and the top ten take around 0.19%. Material: T cells isolated from PBMCs. The gene calls are TRBV5-6 and TRBJ1-1; D not resolved. This sequence was found in a human donor in good health. In DNA form, the CDR3 reads TGTGCCAGCAGCTTTACTGAGAACACTGAAGCTTTCTTT. Translated: CASSFTENTEAFF. The variable domain in full, with the rest retrieved from reference TRBV5-6 and TRBJ1-1, is DAGVTQSPTHLIKTRGQQVTLRCSPKSGHDTVSWYQQALGQGPQFIFQYYEEEERQRGNFPDRFSGHQFPNYSSELNVNALLLGDSALYLCASSFTENTEAFFGQGTRLTVV.